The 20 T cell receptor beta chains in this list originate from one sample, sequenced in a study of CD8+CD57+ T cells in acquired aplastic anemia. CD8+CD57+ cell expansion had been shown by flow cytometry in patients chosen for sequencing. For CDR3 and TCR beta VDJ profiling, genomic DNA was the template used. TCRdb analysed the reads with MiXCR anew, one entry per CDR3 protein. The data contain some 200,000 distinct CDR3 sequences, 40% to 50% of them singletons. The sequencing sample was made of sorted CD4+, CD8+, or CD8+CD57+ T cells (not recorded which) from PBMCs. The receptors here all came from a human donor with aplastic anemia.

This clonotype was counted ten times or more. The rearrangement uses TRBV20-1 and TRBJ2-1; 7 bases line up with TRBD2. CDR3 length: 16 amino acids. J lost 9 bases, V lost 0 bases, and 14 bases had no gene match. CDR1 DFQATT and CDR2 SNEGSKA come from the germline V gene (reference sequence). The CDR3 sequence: CSARDPGGGSHSEQFF. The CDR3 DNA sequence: TGCAGTGCTAGAGATCCGGGGGGAGGCAGCCACAGTGAGCAGTTCTTC.

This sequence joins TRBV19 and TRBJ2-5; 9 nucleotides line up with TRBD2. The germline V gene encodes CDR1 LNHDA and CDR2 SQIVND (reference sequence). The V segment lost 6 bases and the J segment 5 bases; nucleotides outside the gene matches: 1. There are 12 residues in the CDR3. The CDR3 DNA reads TGTGCCAGTAGACTAGCGGGTGAGACCCAGTACTTC. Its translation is CASRLAGETQYF. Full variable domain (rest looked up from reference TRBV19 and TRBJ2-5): DGGITQSPKYLFRKEGQNVTLSCEQNLNHDAMYWYRQDPGQGLRLIYYSQIVNDFQKGDIAEGYSVSREKKESFPLTVTSAQKNPTAFYLCASRLAGETQYFGPGTRLLVL.

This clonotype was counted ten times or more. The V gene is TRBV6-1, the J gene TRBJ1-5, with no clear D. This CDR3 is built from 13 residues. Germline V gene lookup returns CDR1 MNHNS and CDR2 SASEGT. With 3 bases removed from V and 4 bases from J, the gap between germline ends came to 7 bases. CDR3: CASSELGNQPQHF. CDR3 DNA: TGTGCCAGCAGTGAGTTGGGAAATCAGCCCCAGCATTTT.

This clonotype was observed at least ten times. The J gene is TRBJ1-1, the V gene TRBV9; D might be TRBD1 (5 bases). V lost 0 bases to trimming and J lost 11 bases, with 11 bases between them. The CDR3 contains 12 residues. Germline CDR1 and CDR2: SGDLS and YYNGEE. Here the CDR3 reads CASSVAGRDAFF. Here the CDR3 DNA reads TGTGCCAGCAGCGTAGCGGGCAGGGATGCTTTCTTT.

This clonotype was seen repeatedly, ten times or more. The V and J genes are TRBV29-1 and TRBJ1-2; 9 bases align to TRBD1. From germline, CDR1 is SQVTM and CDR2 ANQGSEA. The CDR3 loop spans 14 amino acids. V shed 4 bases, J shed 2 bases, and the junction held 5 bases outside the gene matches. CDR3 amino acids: CSVVSGTGNYGYTF. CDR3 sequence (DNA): TGCAGCGTTGTTTCTGGGACAGGGAACTATGGCTACACCTTC.

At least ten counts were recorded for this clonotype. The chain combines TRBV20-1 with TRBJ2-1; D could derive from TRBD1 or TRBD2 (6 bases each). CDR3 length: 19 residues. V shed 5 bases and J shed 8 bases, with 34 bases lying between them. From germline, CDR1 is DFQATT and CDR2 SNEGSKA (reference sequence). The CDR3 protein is CSAPTIPGSTEGVEDEQFF. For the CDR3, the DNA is TGCAGTGCTCCTACAATACCGGGGTCAACGGAGGGGGTTGAGGATGAGCAGTTCTTC.

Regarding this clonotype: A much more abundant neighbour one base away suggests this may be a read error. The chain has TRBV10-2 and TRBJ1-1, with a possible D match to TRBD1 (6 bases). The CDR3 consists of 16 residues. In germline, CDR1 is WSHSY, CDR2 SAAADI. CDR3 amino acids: CASSDQRGHLDTEAFF. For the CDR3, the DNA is TGTGCCAGCAGCGACCAGAGGGGACACCTGGACACTGAAGCTTTCTTT.

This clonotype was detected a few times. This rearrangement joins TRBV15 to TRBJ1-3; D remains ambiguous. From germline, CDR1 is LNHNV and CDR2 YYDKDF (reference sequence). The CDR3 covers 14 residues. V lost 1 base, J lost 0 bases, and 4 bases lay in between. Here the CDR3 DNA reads TGTGCCACCAGCAGAGGGGTCTCTGGAAACACCATATATTTT. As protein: CATSRGVSGNTIYF.

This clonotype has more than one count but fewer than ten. This CDR3 is CASSFQGNSGNTIYF. CDR3 DNA sequence: TGTGCCAGCAGTTTTCAGGGGAACTCTGGAAACACCATATATTTT. The chain links TRBV6-5 to TRBJ1-3; D is possibly TRBD1 (6 bases). V dropped 4 bases and J dropped 0 bases, with 10 bases sitting between them. Germline V gene data show CDR1 as MNHEY and CDR2 as SVGAGI. The CDR3 consists of 15 residues.

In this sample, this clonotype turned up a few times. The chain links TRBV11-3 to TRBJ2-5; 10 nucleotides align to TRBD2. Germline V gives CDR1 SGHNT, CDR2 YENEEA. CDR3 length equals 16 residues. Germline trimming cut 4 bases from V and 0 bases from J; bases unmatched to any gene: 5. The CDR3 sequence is CASSSIAGGNQETQYF. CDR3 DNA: TGTGCCAGCAGCTCTATAGCGGGAGGAAACCAAGAGACCCAGTACTTC.

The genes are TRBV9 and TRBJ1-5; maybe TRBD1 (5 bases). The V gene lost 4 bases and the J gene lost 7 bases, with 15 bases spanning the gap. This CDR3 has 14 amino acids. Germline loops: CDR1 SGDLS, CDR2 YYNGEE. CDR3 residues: CASSLDGGSQPQHF. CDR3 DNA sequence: TGTGCCAGCAGCTTGGACGGGGGAAGCCAGCCCCAGCATTTT.

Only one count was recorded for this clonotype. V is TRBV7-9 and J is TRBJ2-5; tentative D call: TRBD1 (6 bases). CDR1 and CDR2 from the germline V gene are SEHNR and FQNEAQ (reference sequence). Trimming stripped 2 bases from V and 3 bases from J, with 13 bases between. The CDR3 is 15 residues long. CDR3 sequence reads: CASSLTGSLKETQYF. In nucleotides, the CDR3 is TGTGCCAGCAGCTTAACAGGGAGCCTTAAAGAGACCCAGTACTTC.

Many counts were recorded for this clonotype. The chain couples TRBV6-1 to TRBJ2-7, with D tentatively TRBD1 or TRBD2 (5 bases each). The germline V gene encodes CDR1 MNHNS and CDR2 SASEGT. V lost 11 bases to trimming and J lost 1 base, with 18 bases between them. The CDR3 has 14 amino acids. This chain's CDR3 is CAAGTIFQSYEQYF. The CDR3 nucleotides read TGTGCCGCCGGGACCATCTTTCAGTCCTACGAGCAGTACTTC.

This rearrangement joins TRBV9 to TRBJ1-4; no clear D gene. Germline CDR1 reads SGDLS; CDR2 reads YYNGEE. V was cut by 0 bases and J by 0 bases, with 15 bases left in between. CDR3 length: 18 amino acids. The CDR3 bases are TGTGCCAGCAGCGTAGCTGTGGAGACGCCTGCAACTAATGAAAAACTGTTTTTT. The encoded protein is CASSVAVETPATNEKLFF.

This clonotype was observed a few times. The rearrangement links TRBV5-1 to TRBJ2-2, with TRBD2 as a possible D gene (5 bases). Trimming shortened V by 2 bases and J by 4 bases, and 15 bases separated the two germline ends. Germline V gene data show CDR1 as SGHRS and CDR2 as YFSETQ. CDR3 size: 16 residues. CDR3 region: CASSFRTSDVTGELFF. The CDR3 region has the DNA TGCGCCAGCAGCTTCCGGACTTCGGATGTCACCGGGGAGCTGTTTTTT.

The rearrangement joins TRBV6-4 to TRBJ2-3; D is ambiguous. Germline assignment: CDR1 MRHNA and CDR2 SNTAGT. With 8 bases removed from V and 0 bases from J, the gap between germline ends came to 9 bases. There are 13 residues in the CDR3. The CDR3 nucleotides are TGTGCCAGCTCCACGAAGAGCACAGATACGCAGTATTTT. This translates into CASSTKSTDTQYF.

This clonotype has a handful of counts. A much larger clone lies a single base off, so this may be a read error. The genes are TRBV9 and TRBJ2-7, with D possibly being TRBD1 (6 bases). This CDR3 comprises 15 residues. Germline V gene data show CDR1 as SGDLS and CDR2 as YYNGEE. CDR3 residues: CAGSVAPSRGYEQYF. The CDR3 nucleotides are TGTGCCGGCAGCGTAGCTCCTAGCAGGGGCTACGAGCAGTACTTC.

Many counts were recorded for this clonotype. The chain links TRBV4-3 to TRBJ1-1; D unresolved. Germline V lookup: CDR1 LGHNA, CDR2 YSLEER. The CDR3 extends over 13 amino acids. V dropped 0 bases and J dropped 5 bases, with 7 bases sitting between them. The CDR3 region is CASSQEIRTEAFF. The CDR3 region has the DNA TGCGCCAGCAGCCAAGAGATTAGGACTGAAGCTTTCTTT.

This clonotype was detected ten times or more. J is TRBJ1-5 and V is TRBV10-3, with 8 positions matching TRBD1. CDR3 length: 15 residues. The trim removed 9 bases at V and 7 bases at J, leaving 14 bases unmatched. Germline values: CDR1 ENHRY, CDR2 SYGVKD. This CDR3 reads CAITLSQTGDQPQHF. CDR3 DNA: TGTGCCATAACCCTATCACAGACAGGGGACCAGCCCCAGCATTTT.

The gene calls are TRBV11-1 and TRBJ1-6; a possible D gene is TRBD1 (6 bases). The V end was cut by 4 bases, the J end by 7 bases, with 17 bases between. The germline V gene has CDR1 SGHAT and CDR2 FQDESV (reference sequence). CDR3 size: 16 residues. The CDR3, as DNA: TGTGCCAGCAGCTCGGAACAGGGTTTCTTCAATTCACCCCTCCACTTT. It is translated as CASSSEQGFFNSPLHF.